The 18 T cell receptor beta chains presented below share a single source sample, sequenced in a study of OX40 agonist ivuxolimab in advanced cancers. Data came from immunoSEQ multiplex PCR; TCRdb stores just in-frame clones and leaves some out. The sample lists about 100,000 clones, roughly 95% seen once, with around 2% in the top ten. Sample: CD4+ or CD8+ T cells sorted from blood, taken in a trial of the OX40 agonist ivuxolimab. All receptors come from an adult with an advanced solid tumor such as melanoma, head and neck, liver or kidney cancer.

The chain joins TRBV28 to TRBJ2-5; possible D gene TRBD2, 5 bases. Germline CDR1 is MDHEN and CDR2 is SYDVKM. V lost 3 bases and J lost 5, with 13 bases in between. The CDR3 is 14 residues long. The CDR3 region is CASSFPRGQETQYF. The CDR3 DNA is TGTGCCAGCAGTTTCCCACGAGGGCAGGAGACCCAGTACTTC.

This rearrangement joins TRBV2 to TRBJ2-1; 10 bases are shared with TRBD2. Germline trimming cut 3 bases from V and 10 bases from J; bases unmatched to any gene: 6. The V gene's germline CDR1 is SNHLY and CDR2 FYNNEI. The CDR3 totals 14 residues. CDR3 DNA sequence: TGTGCCAGCAGTGATGTACTAGCGGGGACCGAGCAGTTCTTC. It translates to CASSDVLAGTEQFF. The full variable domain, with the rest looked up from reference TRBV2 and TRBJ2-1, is EPEVTQTPSHQVTQMGQEVILRCVPISNHLYFYWYRQILGQKVEFLVSFYNNEISEKSEIFDDQFSVERPDGSNFTLKIRSTKLEDSAMYFCASSDVLAGTEQFFGPGTRLTVL.

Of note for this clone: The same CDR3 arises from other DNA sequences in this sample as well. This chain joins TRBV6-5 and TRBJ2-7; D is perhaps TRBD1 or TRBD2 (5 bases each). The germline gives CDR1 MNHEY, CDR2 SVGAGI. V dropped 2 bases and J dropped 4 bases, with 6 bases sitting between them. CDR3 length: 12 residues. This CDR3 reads CASSYEGYEQYF. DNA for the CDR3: TGTGCCAGCAGTTACGAGGGGTACGAGCAGTACTTC.

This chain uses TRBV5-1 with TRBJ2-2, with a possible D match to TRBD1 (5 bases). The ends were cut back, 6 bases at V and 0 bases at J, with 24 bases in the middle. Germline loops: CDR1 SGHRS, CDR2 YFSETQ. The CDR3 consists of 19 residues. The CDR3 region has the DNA TGCGCCAGCAAAGGGGTACTCCACACTTCTCCCGCGAACACCGGGGAGCTGTTTTTT. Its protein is CASKGVLHTSPANTGELFF.

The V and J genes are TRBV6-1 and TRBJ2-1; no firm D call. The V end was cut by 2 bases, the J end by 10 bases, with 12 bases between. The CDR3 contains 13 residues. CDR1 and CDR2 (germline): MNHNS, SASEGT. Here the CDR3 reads CASSEPVLGEQFF. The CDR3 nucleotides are TGTGCCAGCAGTGAACCGGTGCTGGGAGAGCAGTTCTTC.

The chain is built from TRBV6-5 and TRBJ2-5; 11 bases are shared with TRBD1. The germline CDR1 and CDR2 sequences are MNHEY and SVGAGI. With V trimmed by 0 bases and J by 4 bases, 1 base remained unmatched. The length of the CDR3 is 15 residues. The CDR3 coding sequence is TGTGCCAGCAGTTACTCGGGGACAGGGGGAGAGACCCAGTACTTC. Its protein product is CASSYSGTGGETQYF.

CDR3 amino acids: CASSLDRGAFYEQYF. As DNA, the CDR3 is TGTGCCAGCAGCCTCGACAGGGGTGCGTTCTACGAGCAGTACTTC. The genes are TRBV5-8 and TRBJ2-7; 8 bases map to TRBD1. V shed 4 bases, J shed 3 bases, and the junction held 9 bases outside the gene matches. The germline CDR1 and CDR2 sequences are SGHTS and YDEGEE. The CDR3 contains 15 residues.

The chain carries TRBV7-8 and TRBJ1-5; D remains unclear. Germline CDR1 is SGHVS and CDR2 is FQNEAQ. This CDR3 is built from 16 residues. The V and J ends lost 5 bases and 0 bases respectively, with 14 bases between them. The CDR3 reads CASSLLLGDSNQPQHF. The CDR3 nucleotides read TGTGCCAGCAGCCTTCTGCTGGGAGATAGCAATCAGCCCCAGCATTTT.

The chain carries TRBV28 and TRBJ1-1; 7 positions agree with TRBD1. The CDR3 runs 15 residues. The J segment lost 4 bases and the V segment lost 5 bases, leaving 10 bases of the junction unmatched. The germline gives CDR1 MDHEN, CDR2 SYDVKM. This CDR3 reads CASSDTGTAITEAFF. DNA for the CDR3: TGTGCCAGCAGTGATACCGGGACAGCTATCACTGAAGCTTTCTTT.

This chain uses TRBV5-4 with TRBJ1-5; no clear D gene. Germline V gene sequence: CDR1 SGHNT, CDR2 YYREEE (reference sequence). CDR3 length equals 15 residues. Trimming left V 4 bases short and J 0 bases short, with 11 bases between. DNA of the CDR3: TGTGCCAGCAGCGACGGACGGTATAGCAATCAGCCCCAGCATTTT. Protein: CASSDGRYSNQPQHF. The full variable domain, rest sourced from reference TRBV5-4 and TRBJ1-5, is ETGVTQSPTHLIKTRGQQVTLRCSSQSGHNTVSWYQQALGQGPQFIFQYYREEENGRGNFPPRFSGLQFPNYSSELNVNALELDDSALYLCASSDGRYSNQPQHFGDGTRLSIL.

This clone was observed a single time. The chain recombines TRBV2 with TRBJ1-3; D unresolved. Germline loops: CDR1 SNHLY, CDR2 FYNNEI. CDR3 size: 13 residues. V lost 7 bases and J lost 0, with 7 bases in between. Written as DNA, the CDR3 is TGTGCCAGCATAGGTTACTCTGGAAACACCATATATTTT. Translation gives CASIGYSGNTIYF. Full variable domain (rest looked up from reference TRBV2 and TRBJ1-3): EPEVTQTPSHQVTQMGQEVILRCVPISNHLYFYWYRQILGQKVEFLVSFYNNEISEKSEIFDDQFSVERPDGSNFTLKIRSTKLEDSAMYFCASIGYSGNTIYFGEGSWLTVV.

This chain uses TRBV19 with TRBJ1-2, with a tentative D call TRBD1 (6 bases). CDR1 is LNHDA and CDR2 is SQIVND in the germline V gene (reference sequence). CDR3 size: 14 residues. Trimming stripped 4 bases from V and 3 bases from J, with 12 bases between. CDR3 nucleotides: TGTGCCAGTAGTACTACAGGGTTTGACTATGGCTACACCTTC. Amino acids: CASSTTGFDYGYTF.

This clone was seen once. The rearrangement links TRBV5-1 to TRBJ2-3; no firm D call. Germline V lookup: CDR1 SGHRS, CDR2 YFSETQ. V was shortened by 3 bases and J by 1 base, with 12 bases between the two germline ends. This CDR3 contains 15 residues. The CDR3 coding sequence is TGCGCCAGCAGCTCTGGGGATGTGGGCACAGATACGCAGTATTTT. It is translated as CASSSGDVGTDTQYF.

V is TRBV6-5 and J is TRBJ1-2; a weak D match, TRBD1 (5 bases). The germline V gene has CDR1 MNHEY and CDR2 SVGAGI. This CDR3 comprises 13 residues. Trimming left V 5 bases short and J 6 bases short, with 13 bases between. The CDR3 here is CASSLQGRDGYTF. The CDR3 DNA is TGTGCCAGCAGTCTTCAGGGTAGGGATGGCTACACCTTC.

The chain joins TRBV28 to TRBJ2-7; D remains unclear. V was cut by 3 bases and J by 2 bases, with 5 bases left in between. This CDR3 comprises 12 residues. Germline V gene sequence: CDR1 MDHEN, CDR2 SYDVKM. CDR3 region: CASSFRPYEQYF. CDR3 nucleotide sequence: TGTGCCAGCAGTTTCCGTCCCTACGAGCAGTACTTC.

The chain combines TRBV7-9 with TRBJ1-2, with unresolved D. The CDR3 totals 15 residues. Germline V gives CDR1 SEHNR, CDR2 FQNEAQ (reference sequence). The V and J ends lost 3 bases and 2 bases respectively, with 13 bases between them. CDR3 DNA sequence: TGTGCCAGCAGCTTGGAGTCCTACCCAAACTATGGCTACACCTTC. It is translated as CASSLESYPNYGYTF.

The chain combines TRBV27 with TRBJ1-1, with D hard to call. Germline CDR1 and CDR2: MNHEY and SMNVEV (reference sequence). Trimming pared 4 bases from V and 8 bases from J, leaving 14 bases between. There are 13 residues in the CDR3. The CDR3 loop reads CASSSVYSAEAFF. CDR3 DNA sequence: TGTGCCAGCAGTTCGGTTTACAGTGCGGAAGCTTTCTTT.

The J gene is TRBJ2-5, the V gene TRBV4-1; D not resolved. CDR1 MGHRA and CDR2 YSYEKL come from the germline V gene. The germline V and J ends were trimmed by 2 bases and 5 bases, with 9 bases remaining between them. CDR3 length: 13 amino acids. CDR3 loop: CASSQRSRETQYF. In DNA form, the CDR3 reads TGCGCCAGCAGCCAACGTAGCAGGGAGACCCAGTACTTC.